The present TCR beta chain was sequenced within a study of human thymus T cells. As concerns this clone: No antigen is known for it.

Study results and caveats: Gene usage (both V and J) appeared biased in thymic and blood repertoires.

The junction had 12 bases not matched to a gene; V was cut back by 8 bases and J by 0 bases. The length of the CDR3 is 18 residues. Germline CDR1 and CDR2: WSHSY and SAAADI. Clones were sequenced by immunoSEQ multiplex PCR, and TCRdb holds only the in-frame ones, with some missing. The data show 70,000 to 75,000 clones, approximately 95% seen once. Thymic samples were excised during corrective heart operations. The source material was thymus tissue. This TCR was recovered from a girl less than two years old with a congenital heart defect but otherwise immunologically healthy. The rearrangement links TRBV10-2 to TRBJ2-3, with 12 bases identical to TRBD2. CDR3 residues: CASRPTSGGTGSTDTQYF. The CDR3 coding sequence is TGCGCCAGCCGACCGACTAGCGGGGGAACGGGAAGCACAGATACGCAGTATTTT.